The sequence of this TCR beta chain was determined in a study of blood T cell repertoires in COVID-19. Study details: Acute and convalescent COVID-19 samples came from the United States, Italy and Spain. In each case, the material was cDNA or gDNA derived from T cells, B-cell-depleted T cells, or PBMCs.

Clones were sequenced by immunoSEQ multiplex PCR, and TCRdb holds only the in-frame ones, with some missing. The data hold under 55,000 clones, with about nine tenths observed a single time. Germline V gene lookup returns CDR1 MGHRA and CDR2 YSYEKL. This CDR3 has 16 amino acids. V dropped 3 bases and J dropped 2; count of bases not matched to a gene: 5. Input material: peripheral blood. The source is a human donor in a cohort sampled during active COVID-19. V gene TRBV4-1 combines with J gene TRBJ2-3, with TRBD2 matching 10 bases. The CDR3 here is CASSHEREGPTDTQYF. CDR3 sequence (DNA): TGCGCCAGCAGCCACGAGCGGGAGGGCCCCACAGATACGCAGTATTTT.